This T cell receptor beta chain was recorded in a study of T cell repertoires in cytomegalovirus infection. Study at large: Selection of CMV epitopes for the study included recently identified HLA-C-restricted and well-studied HLA-B-restricted ones. Indications of both CMV infection and matching HLA type were provided by public TCR beta signatures. Broader study findings: Predominance within the ex vivo response was attributable to HLA-C-restricted CMV-specific TCR beta clonotypes. Public TCR beta family frequency separated CMV-and-HLA carriers, including in an independent cohort.

TCRdb called the reads again in MiXCR, with one record for every CDR3 protein. The sample holds approximately 590,000 distinct CDR3 sequences, around 40% seen once. V was clipped by 1 base and J by 6 bases; unmatched bases: 3. Germline CDR1 SGHNT, CDR2 YYREEE (reference sequence). The CDR3 has 13 amino acids. On this clonotype itself: Its specificity is not known.

Sequencing was performed on cultured PBMCs, taken from culture after CMV antigen stimulation. The J gene is TRBJ1-2, the V gene TRBV5-4, with TRBD1 matching 7 bases. This receptor was taken from a human donor in good health (CMV status not recorded). Some clones in this sample may be carry-over from other donors' samples. CDR3: CASSLKGADGYTF. DNA of the CDR3: TGTGCCAGCAGCTTGAAGGGGGCCGATGGCTACACCTTC.